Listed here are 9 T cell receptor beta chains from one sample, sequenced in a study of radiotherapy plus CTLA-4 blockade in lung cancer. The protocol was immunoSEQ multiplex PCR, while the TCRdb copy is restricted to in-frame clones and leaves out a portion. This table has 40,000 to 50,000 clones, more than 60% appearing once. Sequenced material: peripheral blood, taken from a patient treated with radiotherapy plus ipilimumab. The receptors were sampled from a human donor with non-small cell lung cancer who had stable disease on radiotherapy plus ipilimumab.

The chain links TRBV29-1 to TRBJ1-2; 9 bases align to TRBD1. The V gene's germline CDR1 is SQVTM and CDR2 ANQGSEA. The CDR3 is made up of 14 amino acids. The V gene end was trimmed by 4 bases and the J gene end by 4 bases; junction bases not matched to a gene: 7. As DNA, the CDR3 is TGCAGCGTTGCCCGGGACAGGGCCGTCTATGGCTACACCTTC. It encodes CSVARDRAVYGYTF.

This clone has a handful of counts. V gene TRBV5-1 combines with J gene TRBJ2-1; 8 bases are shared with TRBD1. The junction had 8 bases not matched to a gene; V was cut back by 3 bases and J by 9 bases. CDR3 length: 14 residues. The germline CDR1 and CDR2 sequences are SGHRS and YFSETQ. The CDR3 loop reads CASSSLDRVVEQFF. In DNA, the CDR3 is TGCGCCAGCAGCTCCCTGGACAGGGTGGTTGAGCAGTTCTTC. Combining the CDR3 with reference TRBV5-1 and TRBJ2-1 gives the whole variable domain KAGVTQTPRYLIKTRGQQVTLSCSPISGHRSVSWYQQTPGQGLQFLFEYFSETQRNKGNFPGRFSGRQFSNSRSEMNVSTLELGDSALYLCASSSLDRVVEQFFGPGTRLTVL.

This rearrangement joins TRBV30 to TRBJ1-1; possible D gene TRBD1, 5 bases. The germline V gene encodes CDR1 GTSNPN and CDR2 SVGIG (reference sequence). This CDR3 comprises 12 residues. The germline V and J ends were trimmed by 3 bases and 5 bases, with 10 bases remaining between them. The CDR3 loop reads CAWRAKGTEAFF. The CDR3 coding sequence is TGTGCCTGGAGGGCAAAGGGGACTGAAGCTTTCTTT.

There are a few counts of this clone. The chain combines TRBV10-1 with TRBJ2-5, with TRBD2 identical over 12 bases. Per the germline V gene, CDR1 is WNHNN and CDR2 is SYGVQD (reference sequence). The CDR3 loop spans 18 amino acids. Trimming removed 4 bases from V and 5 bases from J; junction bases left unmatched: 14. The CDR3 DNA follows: TGCGCCAGCAGTGCTACTAGCGGGGGGTCCGGGATTGGGGAGACCCAGTACTTC. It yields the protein CASSATSGGSGIGETQYF.

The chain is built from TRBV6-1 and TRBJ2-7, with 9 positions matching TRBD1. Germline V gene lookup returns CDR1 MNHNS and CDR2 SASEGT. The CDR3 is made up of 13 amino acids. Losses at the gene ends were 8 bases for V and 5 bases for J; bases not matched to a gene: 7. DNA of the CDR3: TGTGCCAGCGTGGGGACAGGGCTAAACGAGCAGTACTTC. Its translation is CASVGTGLNEQYF.

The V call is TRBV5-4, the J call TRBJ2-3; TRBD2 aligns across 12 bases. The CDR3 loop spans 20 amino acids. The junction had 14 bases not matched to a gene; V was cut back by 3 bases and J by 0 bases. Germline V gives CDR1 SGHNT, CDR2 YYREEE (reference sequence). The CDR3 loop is CASSSPAFGTSGYSTDTQYF. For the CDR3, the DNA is TGTGCCAGCAGCTCTCCGGCCTTCGGGACTAGCGGGTATAGCACAGATACGCAGTATTTT.

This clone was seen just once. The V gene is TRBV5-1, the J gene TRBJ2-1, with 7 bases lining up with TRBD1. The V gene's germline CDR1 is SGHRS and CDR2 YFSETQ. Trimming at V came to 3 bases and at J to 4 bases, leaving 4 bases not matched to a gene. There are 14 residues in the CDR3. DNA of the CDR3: TGCGCCAGCAGCTACGGGACAGAGTACAATGAGCAGTTCTTC. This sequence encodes CASSYGTEYNEQFF.

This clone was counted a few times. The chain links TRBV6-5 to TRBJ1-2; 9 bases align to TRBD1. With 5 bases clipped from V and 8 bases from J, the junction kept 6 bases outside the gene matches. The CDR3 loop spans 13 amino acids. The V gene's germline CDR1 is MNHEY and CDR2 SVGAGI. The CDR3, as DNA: TGTGCCAGCAGTGGACAGGGGTCGAGGGGCTACACCTTC. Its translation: CASSGQGSRGYTF.

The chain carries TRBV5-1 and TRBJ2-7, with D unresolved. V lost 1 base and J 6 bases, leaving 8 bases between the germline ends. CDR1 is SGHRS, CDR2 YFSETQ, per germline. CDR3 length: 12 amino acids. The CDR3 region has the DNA TGCGCCAGCAGCTTGACGGGTATCGAGCAGTACTTC. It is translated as CASSLTGIEQYF.